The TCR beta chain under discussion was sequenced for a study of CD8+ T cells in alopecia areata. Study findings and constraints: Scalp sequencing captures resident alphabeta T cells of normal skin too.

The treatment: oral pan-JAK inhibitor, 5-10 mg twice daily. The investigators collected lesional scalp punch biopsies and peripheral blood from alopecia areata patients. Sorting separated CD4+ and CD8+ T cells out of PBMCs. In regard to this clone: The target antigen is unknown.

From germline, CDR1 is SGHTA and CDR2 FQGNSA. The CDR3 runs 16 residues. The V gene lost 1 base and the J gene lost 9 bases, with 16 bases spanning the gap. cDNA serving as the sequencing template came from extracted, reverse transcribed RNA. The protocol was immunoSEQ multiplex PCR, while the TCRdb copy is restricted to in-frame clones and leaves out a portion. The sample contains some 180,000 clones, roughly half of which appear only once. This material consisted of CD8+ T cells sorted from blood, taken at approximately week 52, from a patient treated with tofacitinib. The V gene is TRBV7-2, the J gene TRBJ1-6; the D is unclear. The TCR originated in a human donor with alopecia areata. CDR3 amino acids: CASSLDRAGLGSPLHF. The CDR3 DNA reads TGTGCCAGCAGCTTAGATCGGGCAGGTTTAGGTTCACCCCTCCACTTT.